The T cell receptor (beta chain) described here comes from a study of blood T cell repertoires in COVID-19. In the study overall: Italy, Spain and the United States were the sources of the convalescent and acute COVID-19 samples. T cells, B-cell-depleted T cells, or PBMCs provided the cDNA or gDNA that served as material.

The germline gives CDR1 SGHTA, CDR2 FQGNSA. The CDR3 spans 19 residues. The germline V and J ends were trimmed by 5 bases and 4 bases, with 29 bases remaining between them. In the original workflow: Estimated nucleated cell counts came from reference gene primer amplification. Sequencing used immunoSEQ multiplex PCR; TCRdb keeps in-frame clones, though not all of them. That table supplies the V and J calls and clone size; D and trimming were determined from the DNA. The sample lists 150,000 or so clones, approximately 82% occurring once. Followed longitudinally, the Seattle patients had been enrolled during active infection.

The sequence was obtained from a woman aged 40 to 50 with COVID-19, enrolled during active disease. The rearrangement uses TRBV7-2 and TRBJ2-5; D may be TRBD2 (5 bases). The sequenced material came from peripheral blood. The CDR3: CASSDGVGSGLVGGETQYF. DNA for the CDR3: TGTGCCAGCAGCGATGGGGTTGGTTCGGGCTTGGTCGGAGGAGAGACCCAGTACTTC.